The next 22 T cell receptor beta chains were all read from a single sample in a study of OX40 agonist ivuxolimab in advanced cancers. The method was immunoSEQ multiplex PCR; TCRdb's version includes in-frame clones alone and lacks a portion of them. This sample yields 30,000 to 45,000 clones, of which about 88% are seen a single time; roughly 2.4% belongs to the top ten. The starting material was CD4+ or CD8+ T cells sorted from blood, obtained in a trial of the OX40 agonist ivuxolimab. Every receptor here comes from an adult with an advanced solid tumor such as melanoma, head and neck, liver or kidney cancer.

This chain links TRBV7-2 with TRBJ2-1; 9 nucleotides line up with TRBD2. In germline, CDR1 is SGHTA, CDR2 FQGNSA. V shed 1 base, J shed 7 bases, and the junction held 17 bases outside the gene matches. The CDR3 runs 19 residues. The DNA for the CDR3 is TGTGCCAGCAGCTTAGTAGCGGTATCATCGCGGGGGGGTAATAATGAGCAGTTCTTC. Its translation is CASSLVAVSSRGGNNEQFF.

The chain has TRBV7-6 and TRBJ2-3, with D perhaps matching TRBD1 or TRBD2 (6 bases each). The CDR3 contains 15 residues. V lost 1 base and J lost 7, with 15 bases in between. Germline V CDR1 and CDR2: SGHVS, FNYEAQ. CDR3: CASSLGGAIANTQYF. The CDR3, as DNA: TGTGCCAGCAGCTTAGGGGGGGCAATAGCGAATACGCAGTATTTT.

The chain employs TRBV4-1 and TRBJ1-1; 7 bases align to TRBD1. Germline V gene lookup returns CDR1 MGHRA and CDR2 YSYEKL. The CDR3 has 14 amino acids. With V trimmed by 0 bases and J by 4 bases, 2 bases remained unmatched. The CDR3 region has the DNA TGCGCCAGCAGCCAAGAGCGACAGGGCACTGAAGCTTTCTTT. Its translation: CASSQERQGTEAFF.

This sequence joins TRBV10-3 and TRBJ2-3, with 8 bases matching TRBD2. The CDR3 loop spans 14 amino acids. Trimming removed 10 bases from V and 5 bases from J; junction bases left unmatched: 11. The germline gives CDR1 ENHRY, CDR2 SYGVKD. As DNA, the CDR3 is TGTGCCACCGCCGGGACTAGGGAGGGAGATACGCAGTATTTT. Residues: CATAGTREGDTQYF.

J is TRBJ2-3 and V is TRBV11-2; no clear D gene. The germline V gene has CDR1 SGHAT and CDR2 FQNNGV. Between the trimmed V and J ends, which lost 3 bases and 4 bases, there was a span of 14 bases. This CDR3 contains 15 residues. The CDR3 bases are TGTGCCAGCAGCTTGAACCAACCAAACGCAGATACGCAGTATTTT. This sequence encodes CASSLNQPNADTQYF.

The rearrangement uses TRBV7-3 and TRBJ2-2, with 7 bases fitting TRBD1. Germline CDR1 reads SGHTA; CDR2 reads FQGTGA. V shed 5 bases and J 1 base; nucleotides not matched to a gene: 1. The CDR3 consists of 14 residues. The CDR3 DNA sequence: TGTGCCAGCAGCCGACAGGGGAACACCGGGGAGCTGTTTTTT. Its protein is CASSRQGNTGELFF.

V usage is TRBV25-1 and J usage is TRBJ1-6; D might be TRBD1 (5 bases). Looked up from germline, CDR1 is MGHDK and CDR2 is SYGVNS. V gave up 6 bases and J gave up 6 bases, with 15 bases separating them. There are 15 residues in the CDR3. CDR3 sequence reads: CASSARDSRNSPLHF. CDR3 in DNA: TGTGCCAGCAGCGCTCGGGACTCGCGTAATTCACCCCTCCACTTT.

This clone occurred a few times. For the CDR3, the DNA is TGTGCCAGCAGCCAAGAAAGAGGGGAGGTGGATACGCAGTATTTT. This translates into CASSQERGEVDTQYF. The chain couples TRBV4-2 to TRBJ2-3; perhaps TRBD2 as D (6 bases). V was shortened by 0 bases and J by 6 bases, with 13 bases between the two germline ends. The CDR3 length is 15 residues. The V gene's germline CDR1 is LGHNA and CDR2 YNFKEQ.

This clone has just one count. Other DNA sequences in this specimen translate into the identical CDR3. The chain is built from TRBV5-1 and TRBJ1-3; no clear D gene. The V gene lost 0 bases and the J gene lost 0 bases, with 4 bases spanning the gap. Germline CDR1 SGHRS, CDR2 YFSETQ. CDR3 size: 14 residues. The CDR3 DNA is TGCGCCAGCAGCTTGGACTCCTCTGGAAACACCATATATTTT. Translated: CASSLDSSGNTIYF.

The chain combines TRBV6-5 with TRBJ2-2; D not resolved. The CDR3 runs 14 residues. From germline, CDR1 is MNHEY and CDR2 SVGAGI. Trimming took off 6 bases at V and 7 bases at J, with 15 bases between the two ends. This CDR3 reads CASSPQRVIGELFF. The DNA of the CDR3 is TGTGCCAGCAGCCCACAAAGGGTGATCGGGGAGCTGTTTTTT.

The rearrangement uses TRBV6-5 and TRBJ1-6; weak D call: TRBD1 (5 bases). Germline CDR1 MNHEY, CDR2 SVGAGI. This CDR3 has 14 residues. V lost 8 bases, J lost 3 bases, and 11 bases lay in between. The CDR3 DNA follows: TGTGCCAGCGGGGCAGACTTCTATAATTCACCCCTCCACTTT. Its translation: CASGADFYNSPLHF.

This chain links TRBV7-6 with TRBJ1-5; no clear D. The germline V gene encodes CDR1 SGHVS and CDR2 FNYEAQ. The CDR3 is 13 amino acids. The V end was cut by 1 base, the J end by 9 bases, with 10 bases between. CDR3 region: CASSLELLRPQHF. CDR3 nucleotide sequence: TGTGCCAGCAGCTTAGAACTCCTGCGGCCCCAGCATTTT.

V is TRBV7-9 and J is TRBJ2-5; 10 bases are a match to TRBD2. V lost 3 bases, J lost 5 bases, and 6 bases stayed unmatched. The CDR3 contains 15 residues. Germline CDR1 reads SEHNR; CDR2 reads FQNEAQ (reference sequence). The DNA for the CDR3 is TGTGCCAGCAGCTTCCTTAGCGGGGGGTCGGAGACCCAGTACTTC. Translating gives CASSFLSGGSETQYF.

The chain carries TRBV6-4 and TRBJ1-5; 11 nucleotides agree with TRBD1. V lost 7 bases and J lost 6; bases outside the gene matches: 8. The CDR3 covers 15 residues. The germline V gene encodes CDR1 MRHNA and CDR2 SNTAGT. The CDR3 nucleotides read TGTGCCAGCACCCAGGGACAGGGGGTTCGTCAGCCCCAGCATTTT. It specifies CASTQGQGVRQPQHF.

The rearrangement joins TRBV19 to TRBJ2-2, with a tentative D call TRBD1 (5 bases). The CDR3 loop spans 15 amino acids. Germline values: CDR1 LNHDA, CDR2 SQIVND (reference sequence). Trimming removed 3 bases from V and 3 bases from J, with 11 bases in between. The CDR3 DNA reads TGTGCCAGTAGTATGCAGGGTACCGACACCGGGGAGCTGTTTTTT. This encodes CASSMQGTDTGELFF.

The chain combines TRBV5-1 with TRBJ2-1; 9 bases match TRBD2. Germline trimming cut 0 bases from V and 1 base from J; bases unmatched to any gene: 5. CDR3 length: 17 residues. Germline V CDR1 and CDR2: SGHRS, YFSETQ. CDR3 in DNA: TGCGCCAGCAGCTTGGTAGCTAGCGGGGCTTCCTACAATGAGCAGTTCTTC. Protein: CASSLVASGASYNEQFF.

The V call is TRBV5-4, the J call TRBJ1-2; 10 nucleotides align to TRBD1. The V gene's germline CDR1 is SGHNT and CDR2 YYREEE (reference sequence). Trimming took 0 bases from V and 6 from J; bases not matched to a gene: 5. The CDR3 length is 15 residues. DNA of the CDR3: TGTGCCAGCAGCTTGGCGGGGACAGGGGTGGATGGCTACACCTTC. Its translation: CASSLAGTGVDGYTF.

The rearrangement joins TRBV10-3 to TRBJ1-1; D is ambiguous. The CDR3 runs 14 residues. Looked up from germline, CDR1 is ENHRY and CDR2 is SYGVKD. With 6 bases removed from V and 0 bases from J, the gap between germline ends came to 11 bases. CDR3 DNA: TGTGCCATCAGCGAACCGGACTTGAACACTGAAGCTTTCTTT. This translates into CAISEPDLNTEAFF.

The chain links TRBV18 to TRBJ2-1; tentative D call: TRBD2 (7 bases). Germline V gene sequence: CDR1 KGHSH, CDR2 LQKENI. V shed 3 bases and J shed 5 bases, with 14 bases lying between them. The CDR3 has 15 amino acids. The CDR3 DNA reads TGTGCCAGCTCACCGAACGGGGGGACAAACAATGAGCAGTTCTTC. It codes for CASSPNGGTNNEQFF.

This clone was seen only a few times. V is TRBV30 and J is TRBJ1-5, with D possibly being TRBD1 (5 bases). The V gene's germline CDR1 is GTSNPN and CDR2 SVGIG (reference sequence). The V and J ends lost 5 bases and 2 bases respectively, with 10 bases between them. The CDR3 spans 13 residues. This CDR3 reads CAWSGTGNQPQHF. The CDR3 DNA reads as TGTGCCTGGTCCGGGACCGGCAATCAGCCCCAGCATTTT.

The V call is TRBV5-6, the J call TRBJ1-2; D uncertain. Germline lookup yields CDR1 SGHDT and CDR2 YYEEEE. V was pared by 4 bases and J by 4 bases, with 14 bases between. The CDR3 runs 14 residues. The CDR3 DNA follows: TGTGCCAGCAGCCTTAACTCCCTGACCTATGGCTACACCTTC. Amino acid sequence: CASSLNSLTYGYTF. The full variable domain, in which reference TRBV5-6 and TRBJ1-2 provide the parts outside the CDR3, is DAGVTQSPTHLIKTRGQQVTLRCSPKSGHDTVSWYQQALGQGPQFIFQYYEEEERQRGNFPDRFSGHQFPNYSSELNVNALLLGDSALYLCASSLNSLTYGYTFGSGTRLTVV.

The CDR3 region is CASLMYRAGETQYF. Written as DNA, the CDR3 is TGTGCCAGTCTAATGTACAGGGCAGGGGAGACCCAGTACTTC. The chain employs TRBV13 and TRBJ2-5; possibly TRBD1 for D (6 bases). This CDR3 region has 14 residues. Per germline, CDR1 PRHDT and CDR2 FYEKMQ (reference sequence). The ends were cut back, 9 bases at V and 5 bases at J, with 19 bases in the middle.